This entry lists 18 T cell receptor beta chains sequenced from one sample in a study of Ad26.COV2.S vaccination and SARS-CoV-2 variants. TCRdb's table, derived via immunoSEQ multiplex PCR, lists solely in-frame clones and lacks some. The data show about 680,000 clones, 89% seen once. Treatment reported: around 19 received Ad26.COV2.S at low or high dose, single or two shots; a few received placebo; per-sample allocation not given. After the first vaccine or placebo injection, samples were drawn on day 63. The source was peripheral blood, collected in a trial of Ad26.COV2.S vaccine versus placebo. These receptor sequences come from a person between 18 and 65 years old who received the Ad26.COV2.S COVID-19 vaccine or a placebo.

This clone occurred once. This chain uses TRBV14 with TRBJ2-1, with D possibly TRBD2 on 6 matching bases. The germline gives CDR1 SGHDN, CDR2 FVKESK. The V end lost 8 bases, the J end lost 5 bases, and 16 bases lay between the germline ends. This CDR3 is built from 14 residues. The CDR3 DNA reads as TGTGCCAGCGGGTTTGGCGGACTAAACAATGAGCAGTTCTTC. This codes for CASGFGGLNNEQFF.

The chain recombines TRBV25-1 with TRBJ2-5, with D perhaps TRBD1 (6 bases). Germline V gene data show CDR1 as MGHDK and CDR2 as SYGVNS. This CDR3 is built from 16 residues. With 3 bases removed from V and 5 bases from J, the gap between germline ends came to 19 bases. CDR3 in DNA: TGTGCCAGCAGTGACTTCTTTTACAGGGTCTGGGAGACCCAGTACTTC. It specifies CASSDFFYRVWETQYF.

This clone was seen a single time. The chain combines TRBV20-1 with TRBJ2-1; no firm D call. The V gene's germline CDR1 is DFQATT and CDR2 SNEGSKA (reference sequence). The CDR3 contains 11 residues. Trimming stripped 3 bases from V and 6 bases from J, with 6 bases between. In nucleotides, the CDR3 is TGCAGTGCTAGGACCGTCAATGAGCAGTTCTTC. Translation gives CSARTVNEQFF.

The chain is built from TRBV5-1 and TRBJ2-3; 8 nucleotides agree with TRBD1. CDR1 SGHRS and CDR2 YFSETQ come from the germline V gene. The CDR3 contains 16 residues. Trimming cost V 1 base and J 3 bases; bases outside gene matches: 7. The CDR3 region has the DNA TGCGCCAGCAGCTTGCTGGGCAGGGGGCTTACAGATACGCAGTATTTT. It yields the protein CASSLLGRGLTDTQYF.

The chain joins TRBV7-2 to TRBJ2-4; D unresolved. V was trimmed by 8 bases and J by 1 base, leaving 9 bases between them. CDR3 length equals 13 residues. Germline V gene data show CDR1 as SGHTA and CDR2 as FQGNSA. The CDR3 DNA reads TGTGCCAGCCAAATGCGGGCCAAAAACATTCAGTACTTC. It yields the protein CASQMRAKNIQYF.

This chain links TRBV5-1 with TRBJ2-6, with D uncertain. Germline V CDR1 and CDR2: SGHRS, YFSETQ. V lost 0 bases and J lost 4, with 11 bases in between. This CDR3 is 16 amino acids long. CDR3 sequence: CASSLEEWAGANVLTF. The CDR3 DNA is TGCGCCAGCAGCTTGGAGGAATGGGCCGGGGCCAACGTCCTGACTTTC.

The rearrangement links TRBV11-2 to TRBJ1-4, with 9 bases lining up with TRBD1. The CDR3 spans 15 residues. The V and J ends lost 6 bases and 8 bases, in that order; junction bases with no gene match: 10. CDR1 and CDR2 (germline): SGHAT, FQNNGV. This chain's CDR3 is CASSFKGQGSEKLFF. In DNA, the CDR3 is TGTGCCAGCAGTTTCAAGGGACAGGGAAGCGAAAAACTGTTTTTT.

The rearrangement joins TRBV5-6 to TRBJ2-2, with D possibly matching TRBD1 (7 bases). Between the trimmed V and J ends, which lost 6 bases and 3 bases, there was a span of 15 bases. Germline CDR1 and CDR2: SGHDT and YYEEEE. This CDR3 is built from 15 residues. In DNA, the CDR3 is TGTGCCAGCAAAAAAGGCAGGGGGGACACCGGGGAGCTGTTTTTT. Residues: CASKKGRGDTGELFF. Combining the CDR3 with reference TRBV5-6 and TRBJ2-2 gives the whole variable domain DAGVTQSPTHLIKTRGQQVTLRCSPKSGHDTVSWYQQALGQGPQFIFQYYEEEERQRGNFPDRFSGHQFPNYSSELNVNALLLGDSALYLCASKKGRGDTGELFFGEGSRLTVL.

The chain joins TRBV15 to TRBJ2-7; D remains unclear. V gave up 1 base and J gave up 1 base, with 11 bases separating them. The CDR3 is 15 residues long. Germline CDR1 is LNHNV and CDR2 is YYDKDF (reference sequence). The CDR3: CATSRAVGPSYEQYF. The CDR3 region has the DNA TGTGCCACCAGCAGAGCTGTAGGGCCATCCTACGAGCAGTACTTC.

J is TRBJ2-7 and V is TRBV6-1, with 12 nucleotides matching TRBD1. The germline V gene encodes CDR1 MNHNS and CDR2 SASEGT. The CDR3 runs 17 residues. Losses at the gene ends were 3 bases for V and 7 bases for J; bases not matched to a gene: 13. The chain's CDR3 is CASSERRSGTGGKEQYF. CDR3 sequence (DNA): TGTGCCAGCAGTGAGCGACGGTCCGGGACAGGGGGCAAAGAGCAGTACTTC.

This clone was seen only once. This chain connects TRBV5-5 to TRBJ2-3; the D is unclear. The CDR3 has 14 residues. V was clipped by 0 bases and J by 2 bases, with 7 bases between them. Germline V gives CDR1 SGHKS, CDR2 YYEKEE (reference sequence). The CDR3 DNA follows: TGTGCCAGCAGCTTGGAGGCGGCCACAGATACGCAGTATTTT. This sequence encodes CASSLEAATDTQYF.

The V and J genes are TRBV30 and TRBJ2-1; D is unclear. Germline lookup yields CDR1 GTSNPN and CDR2 SVGIG (reference sequence). V lost 0 bases to trimming and J lost 10 bases, with 16 bases between them. The CDR3 runs to 14 residues. CDR3 sequence (DNA): TGTGCCTGGAGTGTACGTACTACTAAAGGGGAGCAGTTCTTC. Translating it yields CAWSVRTTKGEQFF.

The chain is built from TRBV9 and TRBJ2-1, with 8 bases aligning to TRBD2. The CDR3 covers 12 residues. V shed 3 bases and J 12 bases; nucleotides not matched to a gene: 5. CDR1 SGDLS and CDR2 YYNGEE come from the germline V gene. CDR3 bases: TGTGCCAGCAGCGGGCGGGAGGCCAGGCAGTTCTTC. Its protein product is CASSGREARQFF.

This chain joins TRBV30 and TRBJ2-2; TRBD1 aligns across 11 bases. Germline CDR1 is GTSNPN and CDR2 is SVGIG (reference sequence). The CDR3 length is 14 residues. The trim removed 4 bases at V and 4 bases at J, leaving 2 bases unmatched. CDR3 bases: TGTGCCTGGACCGGGACAGGGGGCACCGGGGAGCTGTTTTTT. Protein: CAWTGTGGTGELFF.

This chain links TRBV7-2 with TRBJ2-1, with TRBD2 as a possible D gene (5 bases). The CDR3 has 15 residues. Deletions cut 6 bases from V and 2 bases from J, with 14 bases between. Germline lookup yields CDR1 SGHTA and CDR2 FQGNSA. CDR3 amino acids: CASSPREGTYNEQFF. The CDR3 nucleotides read TGTGCCAGCAGTCCGAGGGAAGGAACCTACAATGAGCAGTTCTTC.

The J gene is TRBJ2-7, the V gene TRBV5-1; TRBD1 matches 10 bases. The V gene end was trimmed by 4 bases and the J gene end by 3 bases; junction bases not matched to a gene: 7. Germline CDR1 SGHRS, CDR2 YFSETQ. This CDR3 has 15 amino acids. CDR3 DNA: TGCGCCAGCAGCCCCCGACAGGGGGCTAGCTACGAGCAGTACTTC. Residues: CASSPRQGASYEQYF.

The chain is built from TRBV6-5 and TRBJ2-7; D unresolved. CDR3 size: 12 residues. Trimming shortened V by 8 bases and J by 3 bases, and 11 bases separated the two germline ends. CDR1 and CDR2 from the germline V gene are MNHEY and SVGAGI. The CDR3 DNA sequence: TGTGCCAGCCACAGTCGTTTCTACGAGCAGTACTTC. It encodes CASHSRFYEQYF.

J is TRBJ1-1 and V is TRBV18; no reliable D call. The CDR3 spans 15 residues. V was cut by 1 base and J by 1 base, with 10 bases left in between. The germline gives CDR1 KGHSH, CDR2 LQKENI. CDR3 nucleotide sequence: TGTGCCAGCTCACCACAAGGTTCGGCGAACACTGAAGCTTTCTTT. This gives the protein CASSPQGSANTEAFF.